Reported below is one T cell receptor (beta chain). The CDR3 is 16 residues long. V lost 5 bases to trimming and J lost 3 bases; unmatched junction nucleotides: 12. Germline values: CDR1 MDHEN, CDR2 SYDVKM. This record belongs to a study of T cell changes during pregnancy in multiple sclerosis. Generated by immunoSEQ multiplex PCR, the TCRdb table keeps only in-frame clones and is missing some. This table has some 96,000 clones, roughly 90% appearing once. The chain employs TRBV28 and TRBJ2-7, with TRBD2 matching 8 bases. Sequencing was performed on peripheral blood, taken after pregnancy. The clonotype was recovered from a female donor with multiple sclerosis, enrolled in a pregnancy study. The CDR3 nucleotides read TGTGCCAGCAGTGTACTGTCCGGGAGGGGGAACTACGAGCAGTACTTC. The encoded protein is CASSVLSGRGNYEQYF.